Following are 32 T cell receptor beta chains from one sample sequenced in a study of T cell repertoires in cytomegalovirus infection. TCRdb processed the reads anew with MiXCR; each CDR3 protein has one entry. Of some 200,000 distinct CDR3 sequences detected, about 20% appear once; the ten largest clones hold just under 3%. The sample was PBMCs. These receptors were obtained from a human donor in good health (CMV status not recorded). Some clones in this sample may be carry-over from other donors' samples.

This clonotype came up once. This clone may be a read error of a much larger clone one base away. V and J are TRBV7-2 and TRBJ1-3; D gene unclear. The CDR3 runs 14 residues. The germline CDR1 and CDR2 sequences are SGHTA and FQGNSA. The CDR3 nucleotides are TGTCCCAGCAGCCCCCGCCGATCCGGAAACACCATATATTTT. Protein: CPSSPRRSGNTIYF.

This clonotype was counted ten times or more. The chain has TRBV7-2 and TRBJ1-3; D unclear. V lost 1 base and J 0 bases, leaving 13 bases between the germline ends. The germline V gene has CDR1 SGHTA and CDR2 FQGNSA. There are 17 residues in the CDR3. The CDR3 reads CASSLENVRLSGNTIYF. CDR3 coding DNA: TGTGCCAGCAGCTTAGAGAACGTGCGCCTCTCTGGAAACACCATATATTTT.

Many counts were recorded for this clonotype. This chain uses TRBV7-6 with TRBJ2-5, with 11 bases identical to TRBD2. Trimming at V came to 1 base and at J to 3 bases, leaving 1 base not matched to a gene. The CDR3 consists of 15 residues. Germline V gene data show CDR1 as SGHVS and CDR2 as FNYEAQ. The CDR3 DNA sequence: TGTGCCAGCAGCTTAGGGGGACTAGCGGAAGAGACCCAGTACTTC. Translation gives CASSLGGLAEETQYF.

There are a few counts of this clonotype. V gene TRBV20-1 combines with J gene TRBJ1-5; D may be TRBD1 (6 bases). The length of the CDR3 is 14 residues. Germline values: CDR1 DFQATT, CDR2 SNEGSKA (reference sequence). V was clipped by 2 bases and J by 8 bases, with 16 bases between them. The CDR3 spells CSARSGTRAKPQHF. The CDR3 bases are TGCAGTGCTAGATCCGGGACACGGGCCAAGCCCCAGCATTTT.

Comment on this clonotype: This may arise from a read error, as a much more abundant clone is one base away. V and J are TRBV11-2 and TRBJ2-3; D unresolved. The CDR3 is 14 amino acids. Trimming pared 5 bases from V and 5 bases from J, leaving 14 bases between. Germline CDR1 reads SGHAT; CDR2 reads FQNNGV. The CDR3 sequence is CASSRPPMGDTQYF. CDR3 in DNA: TGTGCCAGCAGCCGCCCCCCAATGGGAGATACGCAGTATTTT.

This clonotype has a handful of counts. This rearrangement joins TRBV7-9 to TRBJ1-4; D gene ambiguous. The CDR3 runs to 14 residues. Germline CDR1 and CDR2: SEHNR and FQNEAQ (reference sequence). With 2 bases removed from V and 5 bases from J, the gap between germline ends came to 9 bases. As DNA, the CDR3 is TGTGCCAGCAGCTTAACGCCCAGAAATGAAAAACTGTTTTTT. Protein product: CASSLTPRNEKLFF.

The rearrangement joins TRBV5-4 to TRBJ2-1, with D perhaps matching TRBD1 or TRBD2 (6 bases each). Trimming pared 0 bases from V and 15 bases from J, leaving 13 bases between. This CDR3 contains 12 residues. Germline CDR1 is SGHNT and CDR2 is YYREEE (reference sequence). The DNA for the CDR3 is TGTGCCAGCAGCTTGGATACAGGGACTCGGTTCTTC. This encodes CASSLDTGTRFF.

This clonotype was recorded only once. The chain links TRBV29-1 to TRBJ1-5; 9 bases agree with TRBD1. This CDR3 comprises 15 residues. Germline loops: CDR1 SQVTM, CDR2 ANQGSEA. V lost 6 bases, J lost 2 bases, and 8 bases stayed unmatched. The CDR3 coding sequence is TGCAGCGTGGACGGACAGGGGTTTGGCAATCAGCCCCAGCATTTT. This sequence encodes CSVDGQGFGNQPQHF.

In this sample, this clonotype turned up many times. The rearrangement uses TRBV12-3 or TRBV12-4 and TRBJ2-3; D unclear. The CDR3 is 10 residues long. The V end lost 8 bases, the J end lost 3 bases, and 3 bases lay between the germline ends. Written as DNA, the CDR3 is TGTGCCAGCCTGACAGATACGCAGTATTTT. Encoded protein: CASLTDTQYF.

This clonotype occurred a few times. The chain has TRBV2 and TRBJ2-5, with D possibly matching TRBD1 (6 bases). Germline loops: CDR1 SNHLY, CDR2 FYNNEI. This CDR3 has 13 amino acids. Trimming left V 4 bases short and J 2 bases short, with 8 bases between. In DNA, the CDR3 is TGTGCCAGCAGTGGACAGGCGCAAGAGACCCAGTACTTC. This codes for CASSGQAQETQYF.

CDR3 DNA: TGCAGTGCCGCGGGGCTGGCGTGGGATACGGATACGCAGTATTTT. Translation gives CSAAGLAWDTDTQYF. The rearrangement joins TRBV20-1 to TRBJ2-3; TRBD2 is a possible D gene (6 bases). The length of the CDR3 is 15 residues. The V and J ends lost 6 bases and 6 bases respectively, with 22 bases between them. Germline lookup yields CDR1 DFQATT and CDR2 SNEGSKA (reference sequence).

This clonotype was found a few times. This chain uses TRBV6-6 with TRBJ1-2, with a weak D call TRBD1 (6 bases). V was clipped by 6 bases and J by 2 bases, with 22 bases between them. CDR1 and CDR2 (germline): MNHNY, SVGAGI (reference sequence). This CDR3 is built from 17 residues. Here the CDR3 DNA reads TGTGCCAGCAGCGGGGAGGGGGGACCGCTATCCAACTATGGCTACACCTTC. This codes for CASSGEGGPLSNYGYTF.

The rearrangement joins TRBV24-1 to TRBJ2-7; 7 bases are a match to TRBD2. The CDR3 loop spans 16 amino acids. The germline CDR1 and CDR2 sequences are KGHDR and SFDVKD. Trimming at V came to 7 bases and at J to 1 base, leaving 12 bases not matched to a gene. CDR3 bases: TGTGCCACCAGGAGATCTGGGGGGGAGGAATCCTACGAGCAGTACTTC. Its translation: CATRRSGGEESYEQYF.

Many counts were recorded for this clonotype. The CDR3: CASSLASTNQPQHF. CDR3 DNA: TGTGCCAGCAGTTTAGCCAGCACAAATCAGCCCCAGCATTTT. The V and J genes are TRBV12-3 or TRBV12-4 and TRBJ1-5; D call uncertain. The CDR3 contains 14 residues. With 0 bases removed from V and 4 bases from J, the gap between germline ends came to 7 bases.

The V and J genes are TRBV7-9 and TRBJ2-7; D might be TRBD1 or TRBD2, each matching 5 bases. This CDR3 comprises 15 residues. Germline CDR1 reads SEHNR; CDR2 reads FQNEAQ (reference sequence). V lost 5 bases to trimming and J lost 2 bases, with 16 bases between them. The CDR3 reads CASSKGPSEPYEQYF. For the CDR3, the DNA is TGTGCCAGCAGCAAGGGACCGAGTGAGCCCTACGAGCAGTACTTC.

This clonotype came up a few times. The chain uses TRBV29-1 and TRBJ1-1; D possibly corresponds to TRBD1 (5 bases). The CDR3 sequence is 14 residues long. Germline loops: CDR1 SQVTM, CDR2 ANQGSEA. V was pared by 5 bases and J by 0 bases, with 13 bases between. The CDR3 DNA reads TGCAGCGTTCTCCGCAGGGAGCTGAACACTGAAGCTTTCTTT. It encodes CSVLRRELNTEAFF.

In its sample, this clonotype was seen a few times. The DNA of the CDR3 is TGCAGCGTTGACCCCCAAGTCACGGACCAAGAGACCCAGTACTTC. Amino acid sequence: CSVDPQVTDQETQYF. The chain carries TRBV29-1 and TRBJ2-5; the D is unclear. V lost 3 bases and J lost 0, with 14 bases in between. Germline values: CDR1 SQVTM, CDR2 ANQGSEA. This CDR3 spans 15 amino acids.

In this sample, this clonotype turned up many times. The V and J genes are TRBV5-1 and TRBJ1-1; D is unresolved. CDR1 and CDR2 from the germline V gene are SGHRS and YFSETQ. This CDR3 has 13 amino acids. V shed 1 base and J shed 5 bases, with 9 bases lying between them. The CDR3 DNA is TGCGCCAGCAGCTTGCTATTAAAGACTGAAGCTTTCTTT. Encoded protein: CASSLLLKTEAFF.

This clonotype was counted between two and nine times. The gene calls are TRBV11-3 and TRBJ1-1, with no clear D. Deletions cut 5 bases from V and 1 base from J, with 14 bases between. Germline V gene lookup returns CDR1 SGHNT and CDR2 YENEEA. CDR3 length: 15 amino acids. CDR3 in amino acids: CASSGSPGGNTEAFF. The DNA of the CDR3 is TGTGCCAGCAGCGGGTCCCCGGGCGGGAACACTGAAGCTTTCTTT.

By share, this clonotype counts as medium-sized. The chain links TRBV7-2 to TRBJ2-7, with TRBD1 matching over 11 bases. Trimming removed 6 bases from V and 1 base from J; junction bases left unmatched: 5. This CDR3 spans 15 amino acids. Germline V gene sequence: CDR1 SGHTA, CDR2 FQGNSA. This chain's CDR3 is CASSQGQGASYEQYF. In DNA, the CDR3 is TGTGCCAGCAGTCAAGGACAGGGGGCGTCCTACGAGCAGTACTTC.

This clonotype was found many times. The chain employs TRBV7-3 and TRBJ1-6; no clear D. V lost 2 bases and J 3 bases, leaving 5 bases between the germline ends. The CDR3 contains 14 residues. CDR1 SGHTA and CDR2 FQGTGA come from the germline V gene. CDR3 DNA: TGTGCCAGCAGCTTACGGGGCTATAATTCACCCCTCCACTTT. Its translation is CASSLRGYNSPLHF. The full variable domain, completed using reference TRBV7-3 and TRBJ1-6, is GAGVSQTPSNKVTEKGKYVELRCDPISGHTALYWYRQSLGQGPEFLIYFQGTGAADDSGLPNDRFFAVRPEGSVSTLKIQRTERGDSAVYLCASSLRGYNSPLHFGNGTRLTVT.

Remarks on this clonotype: Compared with germline, one end of the junction differs, possibly owing to a read error. The chain is built from TRBV7-2 and TRBJ1-4; D is possibly TRBD1 (6 bases). CDR1 is SGHTA, CDR2 FQGNSA, per germline. CDR3 length equals 16 residues. The CDR3 coding sequence is TGTGCCAGCAGCTTACGAGCAGGGGTCCGTACTGAAGAACTGTTTTTT. It is translated as CASSLRAGVRTEELFF. The whole variable domain, filled in from reference TRBV7-2 and TRBJ1-4, reads GAGVSQSPSNKVTEKGKDVELRCDPISGHTALYWYRQSLGQGLEFLIYFQGNSAPDKSGLPSDRFSAERTGGSVSTLTIQRTQQEDSAVYLCASSLRAGVRTEELFFGSGTQLSVL.

This clonotype was detected only a few times. The chain joins TRBV4-2 to TRBJ1-6, with D possibly TRBD1 on 6 matching bases. CDR3 length: 15 amino acids. V was clipped by 4 bases and J by 7 bases, with 14 bases between them. The germline V gene has CDR1 LGHNA and CDR2 YNFKEQ. The CDR3 coding sequence is TGTGCCAGCAGCCGCCACAGGGCCTCGAATTCACCCCTCCACTTT. Translation: CASSRHRASNSPLHF.

J is TRBJ1-4 and V is TRBV28; D perhaps matches TRBD1 (6 bases). Trimming pared 6 bases from V and 8 bases from J, leaving 22 bases between. Per germline, CDR1 MDHEN and CDR2 SYDVKM. The CDR3 loop spans 16 amino acids. CDR3 in DNA: TGTGCCAGCAGGACCAACGGGGGCTTGGTCATAGAAAAACTGTTTTTT. Encoded protein: CASRTNGGLVIEKLFF.

This clonotype was seen only a few times. The V and J genes are TRBV29-1 and TRBJ1-1, with 9 bases fitting TRBD1. This CDR3 is built from 13 residues. CDR1 is SQVTM and CDR2 is ANQGSEA in the germline V gene. The junction had 6 bases not matched to a gene; V was cut back by 5 bases and J by 5 bases. The CDR3 coding sequence is TGCAGCGTTATGGGACAGGGAGGGACTGAAGCTTTCTTT. It translates to CSVMGQGGTEAFF.

The gene calls are TRBV10-3 and TRBJ1-2; TRBD1 agrees at 9 bases. Per the germline V gene, CDR1 is ENHRY and CDR2 is SYGVKD. The CDR3 is made up of 14 amino acids. The ends lost 10 bases at V and 3 bases at J; junction bases unmatched: 9. The CDR3 loop reads CATAADRGDYGYTF. The CDR3 DNA reads as TGTGCCACCGCCGCGGACAGGGGCGACTATGGCTACACCTTC.

V usage is TRBV14 and J usage is TRBJ2-7, with a tentative D call TRBD1 (5 bases). Germline values: CDR1 SGHDN, CDR2 FVKESK. V was cut by 4 bases and J by 3 bases, with 10 bases left in between. This CDR3 has 13 residues. As DNA, the CDR3 is TGTGCCAGCAGCCCCCGGACATTCTACGAGCAGTACTTC. This codes for CASSPRTFYEQYF. The complete variable domain, with remaining parts taken from reference TRBV14 and TRBJ2-7, reads EAGVTQFPSHSVIEKGQTVTLRCDPISGHDNLYWYRRVMGKEIKFLLHFVKESKQDESGMPNNRFLAERTGGTYSTLKVQPAELEDSGVYFCASSPRTFYEQYFGPGTRLTVT.

V usage is TRBV28 and J usage is TRBJ1-2; tentative D call: TRBD1 (5 bases). V lost 2 bases and J 4 bases, leaving 14 bases between the germline ends. Germline V gene sequence: CDR1 MDHEN, CDR2 SYDVKM. There are 15 residues in the CDR3. The CDR3 DNA is TGTGCCAGCAGTTTAGTAACAGGCCTTGGCTATGGCTACACCTTC. It is translated as CASSLVTGLGYGYTF.

This clonotype was seen ten or more times. The chain employs TRBV7-2 and TRBJ2-2; 10 positions agree with TRBD1. The CDR3 has 16 amino acids. The germline CDR1 and CDR2 sequences are SGHTA and FQGNSA. The junction had 3 bases not matched to a gene; V was cut back by 2 bases and J by 3 bases. The CDR3 bases are TGTGCCAGCAGCTTAAGGGGGACAGGGGACACCGGGGAGCTGTTTTTT. Its translation: CASSLRGTGDTGELFF.

The chain couples TRBV5-4 to TRBJ2-1; TRBD2 matches 8 bases. The J segment lost 10 bases and the V segment lost 0 bases, leaving 3 bases of the junction unmatched. Germline V lookup: CDR1 SGHNT, CDR2 YYREEE (reference sequence). The length of the CDR3 is 13 residues. The CDR3 nucleotides read TGTGCCAGCAGCTTGGTGGGCGGGGGGGAGCAGTTCTTC. Amino acid sequence: CASSLVGGGEQFF. Based on the CDR3 plus reference TRBV5-4 and TRBJ2-1, the full variable domain is ETGVTQSPTHLIKTRGQQVTLRCSSQSGHNTVSWYQQALGQGPQFIFQYYREEENGRGNFPPRFSGLQFPNYSSELNVNALELDDSALYLCASSLVGGGEQFFGPGTRLTVL.

This clonotype came up many times. The V gene is TRBV12-3 or TRBV12-4, the J gene TRBJ2-2, with 11 bases fitting TRBD2. This CDR3 comprises 16 residues. Losses at the gene ends were 6 bases for V and 4 bases for J; bases not matched to a gene: 7. The CDR3 here is CASSRRTSGLTGELFF. The CDR3 DNA reads TGTGCCAGCAGCCGCCGGACTAGCGGGCTCACCGGGGAGCTGTTTTTT.

There are a few counts of this clonotype. The chain uses TRBV29-1 and TRBJ2-7; the match to TRBD2 covers 12 bases. CDR1 is SQVTM and CDR2 is ANQGSEA in the germline V gene. After removal of 4 bases from V and 7 bases from J, the junction contained 2 bases not matched to a gene. The CDR3 is 12 amino acids. The chain's CDR3 is CSVGLAGAEQYF. The CDR3, as DNA: TGCAGCGTTGGACTAGCGGGAGCGGAGCAGTACTTC.